This T cell receptor (beta chain) was identified during a study of PD-L1 blockade in urothelial cancer. For the study at large: From 0 to 3 prior chemotherapy regimens had been given to the patients.

Time point given: pretreatment peripheral blood. Using immunoSEQ multiplex PCR, the repertoire was profiled, and TCRdb retains in-frame clones only, with some absent. Here the sample spans more than 45,000 clones, around 74% being singletons. This clone was observed a single time. The input for sequencing was PBMCs, taken around atezolizumab (anti-PD-L1) treatment. This TCR was sampled from a man between 65 and 85 years old with urothelial cancer.

The CDR3 spells CASSPETDTQYF. CDR3 coding DNA: TGTGCCAGCAGTCCCGAGACAGATACGCAGTATTTT. J is TRBJ2-3 and V is TRBV11-1; no clear D gene. Germline assignment: CDR1 SGHAT and CDR2 FQDESV (reference sequence). V gave up 6 bases and J gave up 3 bases, with 7 bases separating them. The CDR3 is made up of 12 amino acids. The full variable domain, with the rest looked up from reference TRBV11-1 and TRBJ2-3, is EAEVAQSPRYKITEKSQAVAFWCDPISGHATLYWYRQILGQGPELLVQFQDESVVDDSQLPKDRFSAERLKGVDSTLKIQPAELGDSAMYLCASSPETDTQYFGPGTRLTVL.